This TCR beta chain was sequenced during a study of T cell responses to AZD1222 COVID-19 vaccine. The study, taken as a whole, reports: Along spike, vaccine-associated CD4 TCRs were found throughout, with dominance at 160-218 and 743-854.

The CDR3 length is 13 residues. Trimming cost V 8 bases and J 0 bases; bases outside gene matches: 5. Germline CDR1 SQVTM, CDR2 ANQGSEA. This clone appeared once. Its target is unknown. Repertoires were generated with immunoSEQ multiplex PCR, while TCRdb's copy carries only in-frame clones and drops some. In the table there are around 140,000 clones, about 94% of which are singletons. This chain joins TRBV29-1 and TRBJ1-1, with TRBD1 identical over 8 bases. Sequenced here: peripheral blood, sampled on day 0 of AZD1222 vaccination. The sequence was collected from an adult in good health. CDR3 DNA sequence: TGCAGCACCCGGACAGGGCTGAACACTGAAGCTTTCTTT. Residues: CSTRTGLNTEAFF.